These T cell receptor beta chains were read from a single sample in a study of CD8 T cells in ankylosing spondylitis. TCRdb called the 5' RACE reads again in MiXCR, with one record for every CDR3 protein. This sample yields some 240,000 distinct CDR3 sequences, of which over 15% are seen a single time; around 33% belongs to the top ten. The sequenced sample was blood, either unsorted or a sorted T cell fraction (not recorded which). These receptors all stem from a male donor with ankylosing spondylitis or in good health (not recorded which). Each CDR3 is given with its conserved first and last residue. The order of the fields is V gene, D gene, clone size, J gene, CDR3 DNA, CDR3 protein. The D gene is left open where the match is weak. The size entry is marked missing in some rows and otherwise reads once, few, many or a size class.

v_call: TRBV20-1; d_call: TRBD2; clone_size: -; j_call: TRBJ2-1; cdr3_nt: TGCAGTGCGGGGGGGACGACATCCGACCGGCCTTACAATGAGCAGTTCTTC; cdr3_aa: CSAGGTTSDRPYNEQFF
v_call: TRBV20-1; d_call: TRBD1; clone_size: many; j_call: TRBJ2-2; cdr3_nt: TGCAGTGCTGGAACAGGGGGCGACACCGGGGAGCTGTTTTTT; cdr3_aa: CSAGTGGDTGELFF
v_call: TRBV19; d_call: -; clone_size: -; j_call: TRBJ2-7; cdr3_nt: TGTGCCAGTAGTATCAGGACAACGGGGGAGCAGTACTTC; cdr3_aa: CASSIRTTGEQYF
v_call: TRBV24-1; d_call: -; clone_size: -; j_call: TRBJ2-1; cdr3_nt: TGTGCCACCAGTGTCCGGGGAGGGGGTTACACTGAGCAGTTCTTC; cdr3_aa: CATSVRGGGYTEQFF
v_call: TRBV7-9; d_call: -; clone_size: many; j_call: TRBJ2-3; cdr3_nt: TGTGCCAGCAGCTTAGGGAGAGATACGCAGTATTTT; cdr3_aa: CASSLGRDTQYF
v_call: TRBV9; d_call: -; clone_size: -; j_call: TRBJ2-4; cdr3_nt: TGTGCCAGCAGCGTATTGTTAAGGACAGATATAGCAGCCAAAAACATTCAGTACTTC; cdr3_aa: CASSVLLRTDIAAKNIQYF
v_call: TRBV4-3; d_call: -; clone_size: few; j_call: TRBJ2-2; cdr3_nt: TGCGCCAGCAGCCAAGCGGGCTTGAACACCGGGGAGCTGTTTTTT; cdr3_aa: CASSQAGLNTGELFF
v_call: TRBV25-1; d_call: TRBD2; clone_size: -; j_call: TRBJ2-3; cdr3_nt: TGTGCCAGCAGTGAATACTTGAGGGGAGGGAACACAGATACGCAGTATTTT; cdr3_aa: CASSEYLRGGNTDTQYF
v_call: TRBV7-9; d_call: TRBD1; clone_size: -; j_call: TRBJ1-2; cdr3_nt: TGTGCCAGCAGCCATTCGGGGCAGGGGGAGTTGGATGGCTACACCTTC; cdr3_aa: CASSHSGQGELDGYTF
v_call: TRBV11-2; d_call: -; clone_size: many; j_call: TRBJ2-5; cdr3_nt: TGTGCCAGCAGTCAGGTGGGAGAAGAGACCCAGTACTTC; cdr3_aa: CASSQVGEETQYF
v_call: TRBV15; d_call: -; clone_size: many; j_call: TRBJ1-5; cdr3_nt: TGTGCCACCAGCAGTATCGTAGGAAATCAGCCCCAGCATTTT; cdr3_aa: CATSSIVGNQPQHF
v_call: TRBV20-1; d_call: -; clone_size: few; j_call: TRBJ2-7; cdr3_nt: TGCAGTGCTTGGGACCAGCTACGTGGGCAGTACTTC; cdr3_aa: CSAWDQLRGQYF
v_call: TRBV12-3/TRBV12-4; d_call: -; clone_size: -; j_call: TRBJ2-1; cdr3_nt: TGTGCCAGCAGCGCCGGGGGAAACGGGCAGTTCTTC; cdr3_aa: CASSAGGNGQFF
v_call: TRBV29-1; d_call: TRBD1; clone_size: -; j_call: TRBJ1-2; cdr3_nt: TGCAGCGTTCCCTGGACAGGGGGGGAAGGTGAGGGCTACACCTTC; cdr3_aa: CSVPWTGGEGEGYTF
v_call: TRBV9; d_call: -; clone_size: -; j_call: TRBJ2-3; cdr3_nt: TGTGCCAGCAGCCCCCGAGGTTCCGCCACAGATACGCAGTATTTT; cdr3_aa: CASSPRGSATDTQYF
v_call: TRBV20-1; d_call: TRBD2; clone_size: -; j_call: TRBJ2-1; cdr3_nt: TGCAGTGCCCCAGCGACCCCTAGCGGGGGAGGCTACAATGAGCAGTTCTTC; cdr3_aa: CSAPATPSGGGYNEQFF
v_call: TRBV4-1; d_call: TRBD2; clone_size: -; j_call: TRBJ2-1; cdr3_nt: TGCGCCAGCAGCAAACTAGCGGACTCCTACAATGAGCAGTTCTTC; cdr3_aa: CASSKLADSYNEQFF
v_call: TRBV20-1; d_call: -; clone_size: -; j_call: TRBJ2-1; cdr3_nt: TGCAGTGCTAGAGCGTTCCGGCTGGCCAATCTTCGCGGAGTCTACAATGAGCAGTTCTTC; cdr3_aa: CSARAFRLANLRGVYNEQFF
v_call: TRBV5-1; d_call: -; clone_size: -; j_call: TRBJ1-1; cdr3_nt: TGCGCCAGCAGCTCCCGGTGGGAAACCATGAACACTGAAGCTTTCTTT; cdr3_aa: CASSSRWETMNTEAFF
v_call: TRBV6-1; d_call: -; clone_size: few; j_call: TRBJ1-5; cdr3_nt: TGTGCCAGCAGCTCGAATAGCAATCAGCCCCAGCATTTT; cdr3_aa: CASSSNSNQPQHF
v_call: TRBV9; d_call: -; clone_size: many; j_call: TRBJ2-1; cdr3_nt: TGTGCCAGCAGCCCAAGCCTCAATGAGCAGTTCTTC; cdr3_aa: CASSPSLNEQFF
v_call: TRBV25-1; d_call: -; clone_size: few; j_call: TRBJ1-2; cdr3_nt: TGTGCCAGCACTGACAGGACGGGAGGCTACACCTTC; cdr3_aa: CASTDRTGGYTF
v_call: TRBV24-1; d_call: -; clone_size: few; j_call: TRBJ2-3; cdr3_nt: TGTGCCACCAGTGATCCGGGGGAGATCACAGATACGCAGTATTTT; cdr3_aa: CATSDPGEITDTQYF
v_call: TRBV29-1; d_call: TRBD1; clone_size: few; j_call: TRBJ2-1; cdr3_nt: TGCAGCGTTGAAATCTTGGGACAGGACCTTTTTTACAATGAGCAGTTCTTC; cdr3_aa: CSVEILGQDLFYNEQFF
v_call: TRBV12-3/TRBV12-4; d_call: -; clone_size: -; j_call: TRBJ2-7; cdr3_nt: TGTGCCAGCAGTTTCATACGGGTCGAGCAGTACTTC; cdr3_aa: CASSFIRVEQYF
v_call: TRBV6-5; d_call: -; clone_size: few; j_call: TRBJ2-2; cdr3_nt: TGTGCCAGCAGATGGACCGGGGAGCTGTTTTTT; cdr3_aa: CASRWTGELFF
v_call: TRBV7-3; d_call: TRBD2; clone_size: few; j_call: TRBJ2-7; cdr3_nt: TGTGCCAGCAGCATGGGACTACCAACCGCCTACGAGCAGTACTTC; cdr3_aa: CASSMGLPTAYEQYF
v_call: TRBV12-3/TRBV12-4; d_call: TRBD2; clone_size: many; j_call: TRBJ2-1; cdr3_nt: TGTGCCAGCAACCCTAGCGGGATCCGGAGTGAGCAGTTCTTC; cdr3_aa: CASNPSGIRSEQFF